This T cell receptor (beta chain) was retrieved from a study of blood T cell repertoires in COVID-19. V gave up 4 bases and J gave up 5 bases; unmatched junction bases: 4. The CDR3 sequence is 14 residues long. Germline V gene sequence: CDR1 LNHDA, CDR2 SQIVND (reference sequence). Authors' processing steps: Amplification of reference gene primers was used by the study to estimate nucleated cell counts. The table came from immunoSEQ multiplex PCR; TCRdb's copy has only in-frame clones and leaves some out. The V and J calls and clone size are taken from that table; D and trimming were inferred from the DNA. The sample yields about 300,000 clones, about 85% seen once.

Specimen: PBMCs or T cells enriched from blood (not recorded which). This chain connects TRBV19 to TRBJ2-1; TRBD1 aligns across 8 bases. This TCR came from a woman in her twenties or thirties who had been exposed to COVID-19. The CDR3 sequence: CASSTTGVNNEQFF. The CDR3, as DNA: TGTGCCAGTAGTACGACAGGGGTTAACAATGAGCAGTTCTTC.